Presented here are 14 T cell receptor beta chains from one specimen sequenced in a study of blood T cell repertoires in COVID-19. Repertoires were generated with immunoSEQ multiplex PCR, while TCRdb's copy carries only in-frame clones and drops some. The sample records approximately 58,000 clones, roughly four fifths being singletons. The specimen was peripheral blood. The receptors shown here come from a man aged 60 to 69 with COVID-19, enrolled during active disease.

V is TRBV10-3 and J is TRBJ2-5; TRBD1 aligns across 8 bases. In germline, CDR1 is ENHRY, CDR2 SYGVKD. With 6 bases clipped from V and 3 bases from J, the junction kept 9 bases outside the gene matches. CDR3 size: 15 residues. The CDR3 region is CAIRKEGTGEETQYF. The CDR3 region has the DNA TGTGCCATCAGGAAAGAAGGGACAGGAGAAGAGACCCAGTACTTC.

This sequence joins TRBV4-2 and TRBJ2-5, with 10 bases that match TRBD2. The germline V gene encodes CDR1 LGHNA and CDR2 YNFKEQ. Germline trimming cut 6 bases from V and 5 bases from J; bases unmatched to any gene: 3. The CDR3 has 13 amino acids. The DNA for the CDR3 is TGTGCCAGCAGTCCAGCGGGAGGGGAGACCCAGTACTTC. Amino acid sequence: CASSPAGGETQYF.

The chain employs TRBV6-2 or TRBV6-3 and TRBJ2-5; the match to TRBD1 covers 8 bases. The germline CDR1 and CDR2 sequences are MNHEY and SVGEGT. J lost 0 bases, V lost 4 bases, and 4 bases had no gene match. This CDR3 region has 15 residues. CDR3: CASSSEQGDQETQYF. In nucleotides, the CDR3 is TGTGCCAGCAGTTCGGAACAGGGGGACCAAGAGACCCAGTACTTC.

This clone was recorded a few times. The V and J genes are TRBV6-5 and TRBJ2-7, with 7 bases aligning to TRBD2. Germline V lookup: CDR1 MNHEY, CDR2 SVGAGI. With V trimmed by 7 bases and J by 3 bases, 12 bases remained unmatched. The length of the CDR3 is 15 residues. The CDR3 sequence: CASTSPRAGHYEQYF. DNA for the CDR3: TGTGCCAGCACCTCCCCTCGAGCGGGGCACTACGAGCAGTACTTC.

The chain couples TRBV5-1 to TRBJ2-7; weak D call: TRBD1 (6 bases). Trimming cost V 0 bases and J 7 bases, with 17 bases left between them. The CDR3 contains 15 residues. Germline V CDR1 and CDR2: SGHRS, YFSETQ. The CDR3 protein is CASSLAWGPGGEQYF. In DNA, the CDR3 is TGCGCCAGCAGCTTGGCCTGGGGGCCAGGTGGGGAGCAGTACTTC.

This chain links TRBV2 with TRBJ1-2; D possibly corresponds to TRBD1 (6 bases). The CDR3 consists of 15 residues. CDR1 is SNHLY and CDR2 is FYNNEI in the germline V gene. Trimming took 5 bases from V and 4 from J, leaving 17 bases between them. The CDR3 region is CASSRGGRDLYGYTF. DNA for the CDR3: TGTGCCAGCAGTAGAGGGGGAAGGGACCTCTATGGCTACACCTTC.

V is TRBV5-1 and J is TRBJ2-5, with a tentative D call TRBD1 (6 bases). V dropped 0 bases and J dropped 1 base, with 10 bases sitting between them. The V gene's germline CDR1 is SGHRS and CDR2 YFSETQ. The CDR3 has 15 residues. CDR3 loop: CASSLVGQSQETQYF. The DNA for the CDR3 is TGCGCCAGCAGCTTGGTTGGACAGAGCCAAGAGACCCAGTACTTC.

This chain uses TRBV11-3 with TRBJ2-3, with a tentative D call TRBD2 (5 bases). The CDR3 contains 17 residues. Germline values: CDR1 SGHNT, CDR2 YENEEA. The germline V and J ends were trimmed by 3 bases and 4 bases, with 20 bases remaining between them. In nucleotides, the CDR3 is TGTGCCAGCAGCTTGGGCCCCCCGGGGTCCCTGCCAGATACGCAGTATTTT. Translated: CASSLGPPGSLPDTQYF.

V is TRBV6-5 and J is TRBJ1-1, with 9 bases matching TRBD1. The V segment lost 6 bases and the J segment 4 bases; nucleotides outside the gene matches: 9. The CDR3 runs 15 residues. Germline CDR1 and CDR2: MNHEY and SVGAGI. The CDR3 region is CASRMTGGGVTEAFF. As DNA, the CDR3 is TGTGCCAGCAGAATGACAGGGGGTGGGGTCACTGAAGCTTTCTTT.

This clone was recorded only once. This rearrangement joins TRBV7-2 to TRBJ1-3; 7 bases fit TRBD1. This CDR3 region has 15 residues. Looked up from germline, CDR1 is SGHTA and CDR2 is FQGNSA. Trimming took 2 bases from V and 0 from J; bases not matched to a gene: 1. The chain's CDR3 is CASSLWDSSGNTIYF. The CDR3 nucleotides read TGTGCCAGCAGCTTATGGGACAGCTCTGGAAACACCATATATTTT.

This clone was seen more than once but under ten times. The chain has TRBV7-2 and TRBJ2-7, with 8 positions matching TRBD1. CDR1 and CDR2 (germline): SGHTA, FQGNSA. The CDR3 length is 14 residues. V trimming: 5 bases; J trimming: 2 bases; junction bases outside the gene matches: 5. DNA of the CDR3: TGTGCCAGCAGCGGAGACAGGGGACCCTACGAGCAGTACTTC. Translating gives CASSGDRGPYEQYF.

For the CDR3, the DNA is TGTGCCAGCAGCTGGGGACAGTCCTACGAGCAGTACTTC. Its protein product is CASSWGQSYEQYF. The rearrangement uses TRBV5-4 and TRBJ2-7; 7 bases are shared with TRBD1. CDR1 is SGHNT and CDR2 is YYREEE in the germline V gene (reference sequence). The CDR3 is 13 amino acids. Trimming cost V 3 bases and J 1 base; bases outside gene matches: 1.

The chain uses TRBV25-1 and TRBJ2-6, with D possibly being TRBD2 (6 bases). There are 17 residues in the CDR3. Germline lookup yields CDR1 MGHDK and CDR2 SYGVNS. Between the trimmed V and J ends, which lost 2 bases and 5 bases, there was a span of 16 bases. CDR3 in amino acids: CASSEGGLGTWANVLTF. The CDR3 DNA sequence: TGTGCCAGCAGTGAAGGGGGGTTGGGGACCTGGGCCAACGTCCTGACTTTC.

CDR3 sequence: CASSGRSLLNEQFF. DNA of the CDR3: TGTGCCAGTTCAGGCCGATCATTGTTAAATGAGCAGTTCTTC. This chain connects TRBV19 to TRBJ2-1; unclear D gene. Trimming cost V 8 bases and J 7 bases, with 18 bases left between them. CDR1 is LNHDA and CDR2 is SQIVND in the germline V gene (reference sequence). The CDR3 has 14 amino acids.